Each of the 18 T cell receptor beta chains below was sequenced from the same sample in a study of T cells in Graves' hyperthyroidism and ophthalmopathy. There were TCR beta CDR3 regions amplified from RNA transcripts. In the first-round RT-PCR of the TCR CDR3, the HTBI primer set was used. TCRdb processed the multiplex PCR reads anew with MiXCR; each CDR3 protein has one entry. The sample lists hundreds of thousands of distinct CDR3 sequences; about 45% were seen once. The sample was peripheral blood or thyroid tissue (not recorded which). Receptors were obtained from an adult man with Graves' disease, either hyperthyroidism or ophthalmopathy (not recorded which).

Worth noting for this clonotype: This clone may be a read error of a much larger clone one base away. The chain uses TRBV2 and TRBJ1-5; D not certain. CDR3 size: 14 residues. Germline V lookup: CDR1 SNHLY, CDR2 FYNNEI. V lost 6 bases, J lost 7 bases, and 16 bases lay in between. The CDR3 is CASRVGRVSQPQHF. The CDR3 DNA is TGTGCCAGCAGAGTCGGCCGTGTAAGCCAGCCCCAGCATTTT.

This clonotype was seen at least ten times. This chain uses TRBV7-8 with TRBJ1-4; no definite D call. The CDR3 spans 14 residues. Trimming removed 2 bases at V and 3 bases at J, with 7 bases between. Looked up from germline, CDR1 is SGHVS and CDR2 is FQNEAQ. CDR3 residues: CASSLNIANEKLFF. CDR3 in DNA: TGTGCCAGCAGCTTAAACATTGCTAATGAAAAACTGTTTTTT.

The chain has TRBV10-2 and TRBJ1-4; 9 nucleotides line up with TRBD1. The CDR3 runs 16 residues. Germline V gene data show CDR1 as WSHSY and CDR2 as SAAADI. Trimming cost V 2 bases and J 5 bases; bases outside gene matches: 6. The CDR3 region is CASSELLGTGNEKLFF. Here the CDR3 DNA reads TGCGCCAGCAGTGAGCTTTTGGGGACAGGGAATGAAAAACTGTTTTTT.

This chain links TRBV5-1 with TRBJ2-6; 7 nucleotides match TRBD2. V shed 4 bases and J 10 bases; nucleotides not matched to a gene: 8. The CDR3 covers 14 residues. CDR1 and CDR2 (germline): SGHRS, YFSETQ. The CDR3 is CASSITAGENVLTF. CDR3 in DNA: TGCGCCAGCAGCATCACTGCGGGGGAAAACGTCCTGACTTTC. Supplemented by reference TRBV5-1 and TRBJ2-6, the full variable domain reads KAGVTQTPRYLIKTRGQQVTLSCSPISGHRSVSWYQQTPGQGLQFLFEYFSETQRNKGNFPGRFSGRQFSNSRSEMNVSTLELGDSALYLCASSITAGENVLTFGAGSRLTVL.

This clonotype was found many times. The CDR3 coding sequence is TGTGCCAGCAGTTACGGCAGGGGACAGCCCCAGCATTTT. The encoded protein is CASSYGRGQPQHF. The J gene is TRBJ1-5, the V gene TRBV6-5, with a weak D call TRBD1 (6 bases). Trimming shortened V by 2 bases and J by 7 bases, and 9 bases separated the two germline ends. CDR1 and CDR2 (germline): MNHEY, SVGAGI. This CDR3 is built from 13 residues.

The chain links TRBV7-8 to TRBJ1-4, with TRBD1 identical over 8 bases. J was trimmed by 8 bases and V by 0 bases; bases with no gene match: 5. This CDR3 comprises 15 residues. Germline CDR1 SGHVS, CDR2 FQNEAQ. In DNA, the CDR3 is TGTGCCAGCAGCTTAGCGGGCAGGGGGCTGGAAAAACTGTTTTTT. Amino acids: CASSLAGRGLEKLFF.

This clonotype came up a few times. CDR3 residues: CATQGAGGPKGYEQYF. The CDR3 bases are TGTGCCACCCAGGGAGCGGGAGGGCCTAAGGGCTACGAGCAGTACTTC. The J gene is TRBJ2-7, the V gene TRBV7-9; 10 bases match TRBD2. From germline, CDR1 is SEHNR and CDR2 FQNEAQ (reference sequence). This CDR3 has 16 residues. V was pared by 10 bases and J by 3 bases, with 15 bases of the junction left unmatched.

The sample holds many counts of this clonotype. The V gene is TRBV7-2, the J gene TRBJ1-6, with 8 positions matching TRBD1. The germline CDR1 and CDR2 sequences are SGHTA and FQGNSA. The CDR3 runs to 15 residues. Trimming at V came to 6 bases and at J to 10 bases, leaving 11 bases not matched to a gene. The CDR3 DNA is TGTGCCAGCAGGCCTAAGACAGGGGATTACTCACCCCTCCACTTT. Translating gives CASRPKTGDYSPLHF.

This clonotype occurred a few times. V gene TRBV7-9 combines with J gene TRBJ2-2; D is unresolved. CDR1 is SEHNR, CDR2 FQNEAQ, per germline (reference sequence). The CDR3 has 16 amino acids. Trimming took off 2 bases at V and 1 base at J, with 11 bases between the two ends. The CDR3 protein is CASSLLISWNTGELFF. The DNA of the CDR3 is TGTGCCAGCAGCTTATTAATAAGTTGGAACACCGGGGAGCTGTTTTTT.

This sequence joins TRBV5-1 and TRBJ2-2; TRBD2 aligns across 9 bases. This CDR3 region has 16 residues. V shed 0 bases, J shed 7 bases, and the junction held 7 bases outside the gene matches. CDR1 and CDR2 (germline): SGHRS, YFSETQ. CDR3 in amino acids: CASSLEAAGGLGELFF. CDR3 nucleotides: TGCGCCAGCAGCTTGGAGGCAGCGGGGGGTCTCGGGGAGCTGTTTTTT.

This clonotype showed up many times. The gene calls are TRBV7-2 and TRBJ1-2; 8 bases match TRBD1. Looked up from germline, CDR1 is SGHTA and CDR2 is FQGNSA. The CDR3 contains 14 residues. Unmatched junction bases numbered 6, after V lost 5 bases and J lost 4 bases. The CDR3 reads CASSQGQGAYGYTF. The DNA for the CDR3 is TGTGCCAGCAGCCAAGGGCAGGGGGCCTATGGCTACACCTTC.

The V call is TRBV19, the J call TRBJ1-2; possibly TRBD1 for D (6 bases). The CDR3 runs 16 residues. V was trimmed by 9 bases and J by 6 bases, leaving 26 bases between them. From germline, CDR1 is LNHDA and CDR2 SQIVND (reference sequence). CDR3 in amino acids: CASRPSGIQGSDGYTF. The CDR3 DNA sequence: TGTGCCAGCCGACCCTCCGGGATCCAGGGGTCGGATGGCTACACCTTC.

This rearrangement joins TRBV29-1 to TRBJ2-5, with 8 bases lining up with TRBD1. Trimming at V came to 7 bases and at J to 4 bases, leaving 11 bases not matched to a gene. The germline V gene encodes CDR1 SQVTM and CDR2 ANQGSEA. The length of the CDR3 is 14 residues. The CDR3 reads CSAARTGKGETQYF. In DNA, the CDR3 is TGCAGCGCTGCCCGGACAGGGAAGGGAGAGACCCAGTACTTC.

The chain uses TRBV2 and TRBJ1-1; D perhaps matches TRBD1 (5 bases). CDR1 and CDR2 (germline): SNHLY, FYNNEI. V was pared by 5 bases and J by 0 bases, with 10 bases between. CDR3 size: 14 residues. The CDR3: CASSIMTVNTEAFF. The CDR3, as DNA: TGTGCCAGCAGTATTATGACAGTGAACACTGAAGCTTTCTTT.

On this clonotype itself: A much larger clone lies one base from this, so it may be a read error. The CDR3: CASSSTGIGDSPLHF. DNA of the CDR3: TGTGCCAGCAGCTCGACAGGCATTGGGGATTCACCCCTCCACTTT. The rearrangement joins TRBV7-2 to TRBJ1-6; D possibly corresponds to TRBD1 (6 bases). V was trimmed by 4 bases and J by 8 bases, leaving 15 bases between them. The CDR3 runs to 15 residues. Germline V gives CDR1 SGHTA, CDR2 FQGNSA.

To note about this clonotype: Possible read error: a much larger clone is one base away. The J gene is TRBJ2-7, the V gene TRBV2, with a tentative D call TRBD2 (6 bases). Germline loops: CDR1 SNHLY, CDR2 FYNNEI. CDR3 length: 14 amino acids. Here the CDR3 DNA reads TGTGTCAGCGGCCGGGACGGGGGCTCCTACGAGCAGTACTTC. This codes for CVSGRDGGSYEQYF.

The chain carries TRBV29-1 and TRBJ2-7; D not resolved. V dropped 5 bases and J dropped 6 bases, with 11 bases sitting between them. CDR1 is SQVTM, CDR2 ANQGSEA, per germline. This CDR3 is built from 11 residues. In nucleotides, the CDR3 is TGCAGCGTTCAAGCGTTCGGCGAGCAGTACTTC. This sequence encodes CSVQAFGEQYF.

This chain links TRBV2 with TRBJ2-2, with D unclear. This CDR3 has 10 amino acids. Germline V gene data show CDR1 as SNHLY and CDR2 as FYNNEI. V gave up 4 bases and J gave up 9 bases, with 3 bases separating them. CDR3 residues: CASSVRELFF. The CDR3 DNA reads TGTGCCAGCAGTGTCAGGGAGCTGTTTTTT.